This T cell receptor (beta chain) was captured in a study of CXCR3-negative and CXCR3-positive naive CD8 T cells. Notes on the study in general: The study found CXCR3 expression partially decreased after cryopreservation and ran most assays on fresh PBMCs. CXCR3-positive naive cells carried more hydrophobic TRB CDR3s than CXCR3-negative naive cells did.

To note about this clonotype: Its matching antigen is unknown.

UMI-labeled 5' RACE yielded the TRB cDNA libraries. With the 5' RACE reads reprocessed, TCRdb shows one record per CDR3 protein and no DNA. The ten most abundant clones cover about 1.1% of a sample with about 98,000 distinct CDR3 sequences. The CDR3 is made up of 13 amino acids. In germline, CDR1 is SGDLS, CDR2 YYNGEE. The chain recombines TRBV9 with TRBJ2-7; TCRdb proposes TRBD1, but this gene call is untestable without DNA. Sequenced input: naive CXCR3+ CD8+ T cells from blood. Subset given: CD45RO-CCR7+CD27+CD95- naive CD8+ T cells expressing CXCR3 (TNR3+). The receptor's source is a human donor in good health. Some clones in this sample may be carry-over from other donors' samples. This chain's CDR3 is CASSVAGTDEQYF.